This T cell receptor beta chain was recorded in a study of T cells in women clearing cervical HPV infection. About the study: Controls were women whose single incident HPV16 infection cleared within 12 months without precancer or cancer. Whole-study findings and limits: Repertoire richness, not evenness, was significantly elevated in CIN3+ cases versus controls.

Points on this clone: Antigen unknown. The read is 3 residues too short to cover the CDR3 end, so that end is filled in from the germline J gene. This same CDR3 is encoded by further DNA sequences in the sample.

This CDR3 has 14 residues. V lost 6 bases and J lost 2; bases outside the gene matches: 1. In germline, CDR1 is SNHLY, CDR2 FYNNEI. Method: immunoSEQ multiplex PCR; TCRdb's copy keeps in-frame clones and lacks some. Here the sample table reports 35,000 to 50,000 clones. Sequences were obtained from blood buffy coat. This receptor was obtained from a woman aged 18 to 75 with a cervical HPV16 infection that either progressed to CIN3+ or cleared (not recorded which). The chain carries TRBV2 and TRBJ1-5, with 10 positions matching TRBD1. The CDR3 bases that were read are TGTGCCAGCAGCGGGACAGGGGGCAATCAGCCC. Translated, it gives CASSGTGGNQP. The full CDR3 is CASSGTGGNQPQHF.